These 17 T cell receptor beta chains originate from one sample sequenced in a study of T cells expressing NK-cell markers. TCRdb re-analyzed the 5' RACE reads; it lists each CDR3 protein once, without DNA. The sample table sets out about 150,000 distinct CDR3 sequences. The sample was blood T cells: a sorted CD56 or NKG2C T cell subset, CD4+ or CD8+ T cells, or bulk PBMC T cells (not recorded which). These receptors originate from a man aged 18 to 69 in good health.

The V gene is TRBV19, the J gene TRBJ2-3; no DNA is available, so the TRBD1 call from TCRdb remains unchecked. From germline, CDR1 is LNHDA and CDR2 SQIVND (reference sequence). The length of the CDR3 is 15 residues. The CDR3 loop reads CASSFRTAITDTQYF. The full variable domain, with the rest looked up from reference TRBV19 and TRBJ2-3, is DGGITQSPKYLFRKEGQNVTLSCEQNLNHDAMYWYRQDPGQGLRLIYYSQIVNDFQKGDIAEGYSVSREKKESFPLTVTSAQKNPTAFYLCASSFRTAITDTQYFGPGTRLTVL.

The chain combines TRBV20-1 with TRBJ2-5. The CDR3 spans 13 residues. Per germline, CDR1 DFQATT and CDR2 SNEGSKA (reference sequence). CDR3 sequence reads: CSARGRLEETQYF.

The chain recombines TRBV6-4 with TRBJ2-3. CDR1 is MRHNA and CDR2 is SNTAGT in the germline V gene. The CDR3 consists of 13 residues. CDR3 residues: CASSDRVTDTQYF.

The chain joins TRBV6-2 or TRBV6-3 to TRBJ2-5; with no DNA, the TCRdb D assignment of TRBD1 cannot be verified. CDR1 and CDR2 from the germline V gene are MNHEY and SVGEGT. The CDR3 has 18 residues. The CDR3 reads CASSYGTGFRQFQETQYF.

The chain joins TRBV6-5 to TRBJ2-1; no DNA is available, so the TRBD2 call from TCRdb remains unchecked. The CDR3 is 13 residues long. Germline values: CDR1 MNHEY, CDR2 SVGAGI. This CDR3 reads CAHRASGTNEQFF.

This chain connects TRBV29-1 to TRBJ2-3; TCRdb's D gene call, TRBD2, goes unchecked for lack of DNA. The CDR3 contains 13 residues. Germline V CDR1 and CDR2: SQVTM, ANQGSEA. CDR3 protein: CSVLAGGSDTQYF.

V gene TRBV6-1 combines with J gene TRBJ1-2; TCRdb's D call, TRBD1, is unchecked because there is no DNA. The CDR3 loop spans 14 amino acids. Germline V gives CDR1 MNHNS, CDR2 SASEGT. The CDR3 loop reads CASSRGQSIYGYTF.

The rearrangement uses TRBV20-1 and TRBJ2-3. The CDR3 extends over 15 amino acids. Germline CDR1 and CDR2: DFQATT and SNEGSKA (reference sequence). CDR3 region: CSARDLRTVTDTQYF.

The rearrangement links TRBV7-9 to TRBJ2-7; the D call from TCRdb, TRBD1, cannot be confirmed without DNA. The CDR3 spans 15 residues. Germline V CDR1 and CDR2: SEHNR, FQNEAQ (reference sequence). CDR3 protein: CASSLVRGQTYEQYF.

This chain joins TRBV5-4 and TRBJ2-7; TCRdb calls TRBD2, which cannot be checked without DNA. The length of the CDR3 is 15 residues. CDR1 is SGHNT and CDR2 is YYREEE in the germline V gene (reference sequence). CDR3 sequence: CASKPGLSRSYEQYF. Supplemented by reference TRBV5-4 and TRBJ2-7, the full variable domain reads ETGVTQSPTHLIKTRGQQVTLRCSSQSGHNTVSWYQQALGQGPQFIFQYYREEENGRGNFPPRFSGLQFPNYSSELNVNALELDDSALYLCASKPGLSRSYEQYFGPGTRLTVT.

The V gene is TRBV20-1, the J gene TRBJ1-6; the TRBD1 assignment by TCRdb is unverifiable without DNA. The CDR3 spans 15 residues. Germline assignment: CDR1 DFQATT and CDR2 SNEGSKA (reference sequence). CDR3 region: CSARAWDRENSPLHF.

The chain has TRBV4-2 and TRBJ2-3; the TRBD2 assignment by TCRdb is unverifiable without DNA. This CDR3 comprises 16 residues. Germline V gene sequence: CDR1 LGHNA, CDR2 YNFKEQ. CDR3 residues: CASSQDPSGGTDTQYF.

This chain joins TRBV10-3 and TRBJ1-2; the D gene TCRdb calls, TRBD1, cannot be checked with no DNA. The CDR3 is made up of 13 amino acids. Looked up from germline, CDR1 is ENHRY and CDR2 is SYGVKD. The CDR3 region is CAITPSQADGYTF.

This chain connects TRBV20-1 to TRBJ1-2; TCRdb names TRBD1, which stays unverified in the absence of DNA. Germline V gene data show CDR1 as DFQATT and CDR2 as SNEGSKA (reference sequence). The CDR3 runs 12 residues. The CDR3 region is CSANPGAYGYTF.

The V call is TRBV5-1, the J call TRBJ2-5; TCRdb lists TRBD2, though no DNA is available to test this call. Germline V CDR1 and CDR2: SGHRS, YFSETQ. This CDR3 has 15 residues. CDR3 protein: CASSSRADLQETQYF.

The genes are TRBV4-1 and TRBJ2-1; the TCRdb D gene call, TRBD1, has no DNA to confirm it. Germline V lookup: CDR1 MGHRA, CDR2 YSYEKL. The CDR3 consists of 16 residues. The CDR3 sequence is CASSQDRTGGLNEQFF.

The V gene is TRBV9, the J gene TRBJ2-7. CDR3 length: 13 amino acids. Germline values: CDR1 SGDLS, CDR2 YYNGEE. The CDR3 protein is CASTSGSTGEQYF.